These 9 T cell receptor beta chains originate from one sample sequenced in a study of T cell repertoires in cytomegalovirus infection. From the reads, TCRdb called clonotypes with MiXCR, one entry per CDR3 protein. The table shows over 50,000 distinct CDR3 sequences, with 20% occurring only once. No cognate antigen is known for these TCRs. The sample consisted of CD8+ T cells from cultured PBMCs, taken from culture after CMV antigen stimulation. Every receptor here comes from a human donor in good health (CMV status not recorded). Some clones in this sample may be carry-over from other donors' samples.

The chain's CDR3 is CASSLDPVVGVSTYNEQFF. The CDR3 nucleotides are TGTGCCAGCAGCTTAGACCCCGTTGTGGGGGTTTCGACCTACAATGAGCAGTTCTTC. This chain uses TRBV7-9 with TRBJ2-1; TRBD1 or TRBD2 may be the D gene (5 bases each). V dropped 1 base and J dropped 2 bases, with 21 bases sitting between them. Germline V gives CDR1 SEHNR, CDR2 FQNEAQ (reference sequence). The CDR3 contains 19 residues.

The chain links TRBV6-2 or TRBV6-3 to TRBJ2-5; the match to TRBD2 covers 14 bases. This CDR3 contains 17 residues. V was clipped by 6 bases and J by 3 bases; unmatched bases: 9. The germline CDR1 and CDR2 sequences are MNHEY and SVGEGT. CDR3 amino acids: CASREAVGLAGEETQYF. CDR3 coding DNA: TGTGCCAGCAGAGAGGCTGTGGGACTAGCGGGAGAAGAGACCCAGTACTTC.

The sample holds a few counts of this clonotype. The V gene is TRBV27, the J gene TRBJ2-3; D gene ambiguous. Trimming removed 3 bases from V and 3 bases from J, with 10 bases in between. CDR3 size: 14 residues. CDR1 MNHEY and CDR2 SMNVEV come from the germline V gene (reference sequence). CDR3 loop: CASSFESGTDTQYF. In DNA form, the CDR3 reads TGTGCCAGCAGTTTTGAGTCGGGTACAGATACGCAGTATTTT.

V usage is TRBV6-5 and J usage is TRBJ2-7; D may be TRBD2 (5 bases). The CDR3 totals 15 residues. From germline, CDR1 is MNHEY and CDR2 SVGAGI. The ends were cut back, 2 bases at V and 3 bases at J, with 14 bases in the middle. The CDR3 nucleotides are TGTGCCAGCAGTTACCGTGACCCGGGGATCTACGAGCAGTACTTC. Encoded protein: CASSYRDPGIYEQYF.

This chain joins TRBV14 and TRBJ2-5; D remains ambiguous. Trimming took off 3 bases at V and 0 bases at J, with 8 bases between the two ends. CDR1 and CDR2 from the germline V gene are SGHDN and FVKESK. CDR3 length equals 14 residues. This CDR3 reads CASSQSVYQETQYF. CDR3 DNA sequence: TGTGCCAGCAGCCAGTCGGTGTACCAAGAGACCCAGTACTTC.

The sample holds many counts of this clonotype. The chain couples TRBV7-9 to TRBJ2-3; either TRBD1 or TRBD2 may fit D (6 bases each). V was cut by 6 bases and J by 5 bases, with 24 bases left in between. The CDR3 has 17 residues. Germline V gene sequence: CDR1 SEHNR, CDR2 FQNEAQ (reference sequence). The CDR3 DNA sequence: TGTGCCAGCAGTCCTAGGAGGGGCAGGGGCCAAGGAGATACGCAGTATTTT. Encoded protein: CASSPRRGRGQGDTQYF.

The V gene is TRBV5-1, the J gene TRBJ2-7; D is perhaps TRBD2 (6 bases). The CDR3 length is 13 residues. Germline V gives CDR1 SGHRS, CDR2 YFSETQ. The germline V and J ends were trimmed by 7 bases and 2 bases, with 13 bases remaining between them. CDR3 amino acids: CASVGGDPYEQYF. The CDR3 DNA is TGCGCCAGCGTCGGCGGGGATCCCTACGAGCAGTACTTC.

This clonotype has a handful of counts. The chain links TRBV6-6 to TRBJ2-7; 8 positions agree with TRBD1. V shed 4 bases, J shed 3 bases, and the junction held 11 bases outside the gene matches. CDR3 length equals 16 residues. CDR1 and CDR2 (germline): MNHNY, SVGAGI (reference sequence). In DNA, the CDR3 is TGTGCCAGCAGTTCGCCTGCTACAGGGGGTAGCTACGAGCAGTACTTC. Encoded protein: CASSSPATGGSYEQYF.

This clonotype appeared a few times. J is TRBJ1-6 and V is TRBV20-1, with TRBD1 matching over 8 bases. The J segment lost 6 bases and the V segment lost 2 bases, leaving 6 bases of the junction unmatched. CDR1 and CDR2 from the germline V gene are DFQATT and SNEGSKA (reference sequence). The CDR3 extends over 15 amino acids. The chain's CDR3 is CSARSQGAGNSPLHF. In nucleotides, the CDR3 is TGCAGTGCTAGATCTCAGGGGGCTGGTAATTCACCCCTCCACTTT.